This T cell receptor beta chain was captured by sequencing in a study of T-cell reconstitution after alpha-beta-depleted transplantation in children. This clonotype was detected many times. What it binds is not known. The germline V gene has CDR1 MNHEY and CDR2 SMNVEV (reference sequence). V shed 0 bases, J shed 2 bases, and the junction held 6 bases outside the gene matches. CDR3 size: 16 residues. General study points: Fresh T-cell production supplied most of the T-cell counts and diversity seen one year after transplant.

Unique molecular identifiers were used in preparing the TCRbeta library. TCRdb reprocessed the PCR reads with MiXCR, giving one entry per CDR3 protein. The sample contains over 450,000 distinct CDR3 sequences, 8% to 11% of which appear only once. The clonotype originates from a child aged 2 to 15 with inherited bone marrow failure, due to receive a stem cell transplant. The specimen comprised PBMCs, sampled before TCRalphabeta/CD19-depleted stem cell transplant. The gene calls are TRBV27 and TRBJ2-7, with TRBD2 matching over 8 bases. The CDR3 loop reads CASSLSPLADTYEQYF. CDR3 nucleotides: TGTGCCAGCAGTTTATCCCCACTAGCGGACACCTACGAGCAGTACTTC.